A selection of T cell receptor beta chains follows, all from one sample in a study of T cell responses to AZD1222 COVID-19 vaccine. Using immunoSEQ multiplex PCR, the repertoire was profiled, and TCRdb retains in-frame clones only, with some absent. The data contain 130,000 to 150,000 clones, around 90% of them singletons. The sequenced sample was peripheral blood, obtained on day 0 of AZD1222 vaccination. The receptors were gathered from an adult in good health. CDR3s leave out the opening cysteine and the closing phenylalanine or tryptophan. Only part of the rows carry a size: once, few, many, or a class if the clone is expanded.

v_call	clone_size	j_call	cdr3_aa
TRBV4-1	NA	TRBJ2-2	ASSHTTRGRDTGELF
TRBV27	NA	TRBJ2-5	ASSLSREETQY
TRBV23-1	NA	TRBJ1-2	ASSQTPYRPGGYT
TRBV20-1	NA	TRBJ1-2	SADLTDGYT
TRBV7-9	NA	TRBJ2-1	ASSALTGTPEF
TRBV5-6	NA	TRBJ2-7	ASSSRGSYEQY
TRBV19	NA	TRBJ2-1	ASSIRFGGEQF
TRBV30	few	TRBJ1-3	AWSVGREGNTIY
TRBV14	NA	TRBJ2-5	ASSPGTGGQETQY
TRBV7-6	NA	TRBJ1-2	ASSPTGGDYGYT
TRBV25-1	NA	TRBJ1-5	ASSESGRKSNQPQH
TRBV18	NA	TRBJ2-2	ASSPMQGARNTGELF
TRBV12-5	NA	TRBJ1-5	ASGNYYQPQH
TRBV5-1	few	TRBJ2-7	ASSTGSTYEQY
TRBV5-1	NA	TRBJ2-7	ASRNPGQHINEQY